Listed below are T cell receptor beta chains from one sample, sequenced in a study of cytomegalovirus exposure and HLA in healthy donors. Clones were read by immunoSEQ multiplex PCR, and TCRdb kept only the in-frame ones, dropping some. Among approximately 180,000 clones listed, around 79% were seen once. Sequencing input: PBMCs. Receptors were obtained from a woman aged 45-65 years in good health and CMV-seronegative. Each CDR3 is given with its conserved first and last residue. D genes are given only for firm matches. The listing skips clone size in some rows; elsewhere it reads once, few, many or a size class.

size	D	J	V	DNA	CDR3
.	TRBD1	TRBJ1-4	TRBV6-6	TGTGCCAGCAGACTTGGACAGGACTCAACTAATGAAAAACTGTTTTTT	CASRLGQDSTNEKLFF
few	.	TRBJ2-3	TRBV6-6	TGTGCCAGCAGTAGTCCGGGACTCGGCACAGATACGCAGTATTTT	CASSSPGLGTDTQYF
.	TRBD2	TRBJ2-1	TRBV6-4	TGTGCCAGCAGCCGGGGGGGGACCTCCTACAATGAGCAGTTCTTC	CASSRGGTSYNEQFF
.	TRBD1	TRBJ1-1	TRBV2	TGTGCCAGCAGGACAGGGGGCGTGTGGTCAGCTTTCTTT	CASRTGGVWSAFF
.	TRBD2	TRBJ2-7	TRBV5-1	TGCGCCAGCAGTAAGACTAGCGGGAGGCCGAGCTCCTACGAGCAGTACTTC	CASSKTSGRPSSYEQYF
.	TRBD2	TRBJ2-3	TRBV7-3	TGTGCCAGCAGCTTACTAGCGGGGGCCGGAGATACGCAGTATTTT	CASSLLAGAGDTQYF
.	.	TRBJ2-1	TRBV29-1	TGCAGCATTTCCAGGCTCTACAATGAGCAGTTCTTC	CSISRLYNEQFF
.	TRBD1	TRBJ1-2	TRBV5-1	TGCGCCAGCAGCCGAAGACAGGGGGATGGCTATGGCTACACCTTC	CASSRRQGDGYGYTF
few	TRBD1	TRBJ2-1	TRBV7-9	TGTGCCAGCAGACCCGGGACAGAACGCTACAATGAGCAGTTCTTC	CASRPGTERYNEQFF
.	.	TRBJ1-1	TRBV11-2	TGTGCCAGCAGCTTGCCAGGCCAGGGCACTGAAGCTTTCTTT	CASSLPGQGTEAFF
.	TRBD2	TRBJ2-2	TRBV7-6	TGTGCCAGCAGCTCACACCGCTTCCGGACTAGCGGGGGCACCGGGGAGCTGTTTTTT	CASSSHRFRTSGGTGELFF
once	TRBD1	TRBJ2-7	TRBV5-5	TGTGCCAGCAGCTTGAGGGACAGGGTCTACGAGCAGTACTTC	CASSLRDRVYEQYF
.	.	TRBJ2-7	TRBV7-2	TGTGCCAGCAGCTTTGGAGGGTGGGGCTCCTACGAGCAGTACTTC	CASSFGGWGSYEQYF
.	.	TRBJ2-1	TRBV11-2	TGTGCCAGCAGCTTTCGAGGTCTGGACTACAACTACAATGAGCAGTTCTTC	CASSFRGLDYNYNEQFF